These 23 T cell receptor beta chains came from one sample sequenced in a study of blood T cell repertoires in COVID-19. Assay used: immunoSEQ multiplex PCR; TCRdb lists only in-frame clones, some missing. The table has 250,000 or so clones, around 90% seen once. The specimen was peripheral blood. Receptors were obtained from a woman between 40 and 50 years old who had recovered from COVID-19.

The V gene is TRBV19, the J gene TRBJ2-7, with 9 positions matching TRBD2. The CDR3 totals 16 residues. V lost 11 bases and J lost 3; bases outside the gene matches: 17. Germline V gene data show CDR1 as LNHDA and CDR2 as SQIVND (reference sequence). CDR3 coding DNA: TGTGCCCGGAGGAGTAGTCGTTTAGCGGGAGTCTACGAGCAGTACTTC. This encodes CARRSSRLAGVYEQYF.

The chain carries TRBV11-2 and TRBJ2-7, with a possible D match to TRBD1 (6 bases). The CDR3 is 15 residues long. Trimming left V 0 bases short and J 9 bases short, with 18 bases between. From germline, CDR1 is SGHAT and CDR2 FQNNGV. The CDR3 DNA is TGTGCCAGCAGCTTAGAATTACGACAACAGGGTCTGCAGTACTTC. Protein: CASSLELRQQGLQYF.

CDR3 sequence reads: CASSQGLVSTDTQYF. The CDR3 coding sequence is TGCGCCAGCAGCCAAGGACTAGTAAGCACAGATACGCAGTATTTT. The chain couples TRBV4-1 to TRBJ2-3, with D possibly matching TRBD2 (6 bases). The CDR3 sequence is 15 residues long. V dropped 1 base and J dropped 0 bases, with 8 bases sitting between them. Germline CDR1 is MGHRA and CDR2 is YSYEKL.

This clone was counted a single time. The chain recombines TRBV30 with TRBJ1-6; perhaps TRBD1 as D (5 bases). The CDR3 runs 13 residues. Germline loops: CDR1 GTSNPN, CDR2 SVGIG (reference sequence). The V end was cut by 7 bases, the J end by 8 bases, with 15 bases between. CDR3 amino acids: CAYVRGRDSPLHF. The CDR3 region has the DNA TGTGCCTACGTAAGGGGTAGGGATTCACCCCTCCACTTT.

The chain carries TRBV27 and TRBJ2-2; TRBD1 matches 8 bases. Trimming cost V 11 bases and J 2 bases; bases outside gene matches: 13. There are 16 residues in the CDR3. Germline V gene lookup returns CDR1 MNHEY and CDR2 SMNVEV (reference sequence). The DNA of the CDR3 is TGTGCCTCCTGCCCATGGGACAGGTATAACACCGGGGAGCTGTTTTTT. It specifies CASCPWDRYNTGELFF.

The chain uses TRBV2 and TRBJ2-3, with 7 bases that match TRBD2. Germline CDR1 is SNHLY and CDR2 is FYNNEI. J was trimmed by 0 bases and V by 8 bases; bases with no gene match: 5. The CDR3 has 14 amino acids. CDR3: CASGRDYSTDTQYF. The DNA for the CDR3 is TGTGCCAGCGGTAGGGACTACAGCACAGATACGCAGTATTTT.

This clone occurred once. The CDR3 is CASSSTGDPPYGYTF. The DNA of the CDR3 is TGTGCCAGCAGCTCCACAGGGGATCCCCCCTATGGCTACACCTTC. This sequence joins TRBV5-4 and TRBJ1-2, with TRBD1 matching over 7 bases. The V gene end was trimmed by 3 bases and the J gene end by 4 bases; junction bases not matched to a gene: 9. CDR1 is SGHNT and CDR2 is YYREEE in the germline V gene (reference sequence). This CDR3 comprises 15 residues.

The rearrangement links TRBV4-1 to TRBJ1-1; possibly TRBD1 for D (5 bases). Germline lookup yields CDR1 MGHRA and CDR2 YSYEKL. Trimming pared 3 bases from V and 2 bases from J, leaving 7 bases between. This CDR3 is 13 amino acids long. Here the CDR3 DNA reads TGCGCCAGCAGCCACAGGGAAAACACTGAAGCTTTCTTT. Its translation is CASSHRENTEAFF.

The V gene is TRBV7-3, the J gene TRBJ2-7, with a weak D call TRBD2 (5 bases). The V gene lost 4 bases and the J gene lost 6 bases, with 13 bases spanning the gap. The germline V gene encodes CDR1 SGHTA and CDR2 FQGTGA. CDR3 length: 13 residues. In nucleotides, the CDR3 is TGTGCCAGCAGCTCCTACAACAGCGGCGAGCAGTACTTC. The encoded protein is CASSSYNSGEQYF.

The J gene is TRBJ1-2, the V gene TRBV12-3 or TRBV12-4, with D unclear. CDR3 size: 11 residues. V lost 3 bases and J lost 8, with 7 bases in between. The CDR3 here is CASSFSGGYTF. DNA for the CDR3: TGTGCCAGCAGTTTCTCGGGGGGCTACACCTTC.

V usage is TRBV5-1 and J usage is TRBJ2-7, with 8 bases lining up with TRBD1. The ends lost 5 bases at V and 3 bases at J; junction bases unmatched: 7. There are 14 residues in the CDR3. Per germline, CDR1 SGHRS and CDR2 YFSETQ. The CDR3, as DNA: TGCGCCAGCAGTACCGGGACAGGACGCTACGAGCAGTACTTC. Its protein product is CASSTGTGRYEQYF.

The chain is built from TRBV5-4 and TRBJ2-3; the match to TRBD2 covers 9 bases. There are 16 residues in the CDR3. Losses at the gene ends were 4 bases for V and 5 bases for J; bases not matched to a gene: 11. Looked up from germline, CDR1 is SGHNT and CDR2 is YYREEE (reference sequence). DNA of the CDR3: TGTGCCAGCAGCGGAGGGACTAGCTCGGTTGGAGATACGCAGTATTTT. Amino acids: CASSGGTSSVGDTQYF. Using reference TRBV5-4 and TRBJ2-3 for the parts outside the CDR3, the full variable domain is ETGVTQSPTHLIKTRGQQVTLRCSSQSGHNTVSWYQQALGQGPQFIFQYYREEENGRGNFPPRFSGLQFPNYSSELNVNALELDDSALYLCASSGGTSSVGDTQYFGPGTRLTVL.

V usage is TRBV20-1 and J usage is TRBJ1-5; tentative D call: TRBD1 (5 bases). The germline V gene has CDR1 DFQATT and CDR2 SNEGSKA (reference sequence). Trimming pared 3 bases from V and 7 bases from J, leaving 19 bases between. The CDR3 is 15 residues long. The CDR3 region is CSASQTGESWQPQHF. The CDR3 bases are TGCAGTGCTAGTCAAACGGGGGAAAGTTGGCAGCCCCAGCATTTT.

CDR3 sequence: CAISEGLAGVQETQYF. In DNA form, the CDR3 reads TGTGCCATCAGTGAGGGACTAGCGGGAGTTCAAGAGACCCAGTACTTC. The rearrangement links TRBV10-3 to TRBJ2-5; TRBD2 agrees at 13 bases. Trimming took 2 bases from V and 2 from J; bases not matched to a gene: 2. CDR1 and CDR2 from the germline V gene are ENHRY and SYGVKD. CDR3 length: 16 residues.

This chain uses TRBV19 with TRBJ2-7, with TRBD2 matching 9 bases. The CDR3 consists of 17 residues. The V gene end was trimmed by 7 bases and the J gene end by 6 bases; junction bases not matched to a gene: 19. Germline CDR1 LNHDA, CDR2 SQIVND (reference sequence). CDR3 DNA: TGTGCCAGTAATCCATCGTATGTAGCGGGAGCGTCTCGCGAGCAGTACTTC. Its translation: CASNPSYVAGASREQYF.

The J gene is TRBJ2-7, the V gene TRBV7-2, with D possibly TRBD2 on 6 matching bases. The CDR3 contains 15 residues. The V and J ends lost 6 bases and 0 bases respectively, with 15 bases between them. The V gene's germline CDR1 is SGHTA and CDR2 FQGNSA. The CDR3 sequence is CASRESPGDSYEQYF. In DNA, the CDR3 is TGTGCCAGCAGGGAATCCCCGGGAGACTCCTACGAGCAGTACTTC.

This clone occurred a few times. This chain connects TRBV7-6 to TRBJ2-7, with TRBD2 matching 12 bases. V shed 4 bases and J 3 bases; nucleotides not matched to a gene: 4. Looked up from germline, CDR1 is SGHVS and CDR2 is FNYEAQ. The length of the CDR3 is 15 residues. The CDR3 here is CASSYGLAGNYEQYF. Written as DNA, the CDR3 is TGTGCCAGCAGCTACGGACTAGCGGGAAACTACGAGCAGTACTTC.

J is TRBJ2-7 and V is TRBV27; 10 positions agree with TRBD1. The germline gives CDR1 MNHEY, CDR2 SMNVEV (reference sequence). J gave up 3 bases and V 3 bases, and 2 bases lay outside the gene matches. The CDR3 is 14 amino acids. This CDR3 is CASSFRDRGYEQYF. The CDR3 nucleotides are TGTGCCAGCAGTTTCAGGGACAGGGGCTACGAGCAGTACTTC.

The chain links TRBV29-1 to TRBJ2-2; TRBD1 matches at 8 bases. The CDR3 has 15 residues. V dropped 4 bases and J dropped 0; count of bases not matched to a gene: 4. CDR1 SQVTM and CDR2 ANQGSEA come from the germline V gene. The CDR3 DNA follows: TGCAGCGTTGCCCCACAGGGGGCGAACACCGGGGAGCTGTTTTTT. Amino acid sequence: CSVAPQGANTGELFF.

This sequence joins TRBV5-6 and TRBJ2-3; tentatively, D is TRBD1 (6 bases). CDR3 length: 14 amino acids. Germline-derived CDR1 and CDR2 are SGHDT and YYEEEE. V lost 1 base, J lost 7 bases, and 13 bases lay in between. In DNA form, the CDR3 reads TGTGCCAGCAGCTTGCCGACAGGAGATAATACGCAGTATTTT. It yields the protein CASSLPTGDNTQYF.

As DNA, the CDR3 is TGTGCCAGCAGTCCCCACAGGGATGGGGCTCAGCCCCAGCATTTT. Translated, it gives CASSPHRDGAQPQHF. The chain has TRBV27 and TRBJ1-5, with a possible D match to TRBD1 (6 bases). Trimming took 5 bases from V and 6 from J, leaving 17 bases between them. The germline gives CDR1 MNHEY, CDR2 SMNVEV (reference sequence). CDR3 size: 15 residues.

The CDR3 sequence is CASSPLEQGVEQYF. The CDR3 DNA sequence: TGTGCCAGCTCACCACTTGAACAGGGTGTCGAGCAGTACTTC. V gene TRBV18 combines with J gene TRBJ2-7; D is perhaps TRBD1 (6 bases). CDR3 length: 14 amino acids. Germline assignment: CDR1 KGHSH and CDR2 LQKENI. The V gene lost 1 base and the J gene lost 6 bases, with 13 bases spanning the gap.

CDR3 sequence reads: CASSPPHGQETQYF. For the CDR3, the DNA is TGTGCCAGCTCACCACCGCACGGCCAAGAGACCCAGTACTTC. The V call is TRBV18, the J call TRBJ2-5; D gene unclear. V was cut by 0 bases and J by 1 base, with 6 bases left in between. The germline CDR1 and CDR2 sequences are KGHSH and LQKENI. The CDR3 runs 14 residues.